A selection of T cell receptor beta chains follows, all from one sample in a study of control samples from healthy donors and cancer patients. The repertoire was sequenced with immunoSEQ multiplex PCR; TCRdb's copy has only in-frame clones and lacks some. The sample holds over 100,000 clones, approximately 90% seen once. The sample was blood. Source of these receptors: a man in his forties in good health. The CDR3 runs from the conserved cysteine through the conserved F or W. Fields, in order: clone size, V gene, D gene, J gene, CDR3 DNA, CDR3 protein. A D gene is named only where the DNA matches it firmly. The size field is filled for only some rows; it gives once, few, many or a size class.

>.|TRBV2|.|TRBJ1-5
TGTGCCAGCAGTGTCGACAGGTGGGGCAATCAGCCCCAGCATTTT
CASSVDRWGNQPQHF
>once|TRBV2|TRBD1|TRBJ1-1
TGTGCCAGCAGGGAACAGGGGCTACAGAACACTGAAGCTTTCTTT
CASREQGLQNTEAFF
>.|TRBV27|.|TRBJ2-5
TGTGCCAGCACTCCTTCGCGGGGACTTCAAGAGACCCAGTACTTC
CASTPSRGLQETQYF
>.|TRBV7-2|.|TRBJ2-1
TGTGCCAGCAGCTTAGGGCGGAACAATGAGCAGTTCTTC
CASSLGRNNEQFF
>.|TRBV3-1/TRBV3-2|TRBD1|TRBJ1-1
TGTGCCAGCAGCCCCGGACAGGGGGCTGTGAACACTGAAGCTTTCTTT
CASSPGQGAVNTEAFF
>.|TRBV5-5|.|TRBJ2-5
TGTGCCAGCAGCTCTACCCGGGACGCCGACGGGGAGACCCAGTACTTC
CASSSTRDADGETQYF
>.|TRBV6-5|.|TRBJ2-5
TGTGCCAGCAGTTACCCGACACCTCGGGAGACCCAGTACTTC
CASSYPTPRETQYF
>.|TRBV7-8|.|TRBJ2-3
TGTGCCAGCAGCCAGGGCCCCCAACGTACAGATACGCAGTATTTT
CASSQGPQRTDTQYF
>.|TRBV25-1|.|TRBJ1-6
TGTGCCAGCAGTGCTCCAAATTCACCCCTCCACTTT
CASSAPNSPLHF
>.|TRBV28|.|TRBJ2-3
TGTGCCAGCAGTTTGGCTCAGTCTCGAGATACGCAGTATTTT
CASSLAQSRDTQYF
>.|TRBV27|.|TRBJ2-3
TGTGCCAGCAGTTTCTCAGGGGAGGGTACAGATACGCAGTATTTT
CASSFSGEGTDTQYF
>.|TRBV27|TRBD1|TRBJ2-7
TGTGCCAGCAGTTCTTCTGTTGGGACAGGGGACCCCTACGAGCAGTACTTC
CASSSSVGTGDPYEQYF
>.|TRBV3-1/TRBV3-2|.|TRBJ2-1
TGTGCCAGCAGCCAAGCTCACCACATCCAGAGAAATGAGCAGTTCTTC
CASSQAHHIQRNEQFF
>once|TRBV5-1|TRBD1|TRBJ1-1
TGCGCCAGCAGCAGGACAGGAGGGAACACTGAAGCTTTCTTT
CASSRTGGNTEAFF
>.|TRBV7-9|.|TRBJ2-2
TGTGCCAGCAGCTCCCCGGACAGGAACACCGGGGAGCTGTTTTTT
CASSSPDRNTGELFF
>.|TRBV2|TRBD2|TRBJ2-5
TGTGCCAGCAGAACCGGGACTAGCGGACGGTCGACCTACTTC
CASRTGTSGRSTYF
>.|TRBV27|TRBD1|TRBJ2-2
TGTGCCACTTCCGGGACAGGGGGCCTTAGGGGGGAGCTGTTTTTT
CATSGTGGLRGELFF
>.|TRBV2|.|TRBJ2-7
TGTGCCAGCAGTGAAATGCGGGCGGGGCCCTACGAGCAGTACTTC
CASSEMRAGPYEQYF
>once|TRBV6-4|TRBD1|TRBJ2-2
TGTGCCAGCAGGACTGACAGGGGGGCCGGGGAGCTGTTTTTT
CASRTDRGAGELFF
>.|TRBV5-4|.|TRBJ1-1
TGTGCCAGCAGCTTATCGACGGGGAACACTGAAGCTTTCTTT
CASSLSTGNTEAFF
>once|TRBV18|.|TRBJ1-2
TGTGCCAGCTCACCAGGCAGAGACCCCTATGGCTACACCTTC
CASSPGRDPYGYTF
>.|TRBV9|.|TRBJ2-3
TGTGCCAGCAGCGTAATAGGGGGGCGGTCAGATACGCAGTATTTT
CASSVIGGRSDTQYF
>few|TRBV10-2|.|TRBJ1-1
TGCGCCAGCAGTGAGGGCCAGGGAAACACTGAAGCTTTCTTT
CASSEGQGNTEAFF
>.|TRBV27|TRBD1|TRBJ1-2
TGTGCCAGCGGGTTTGGGACAGATTATGGCTACACCTTC
CASGFGTDYGYTF
>.|TRBV28|.|TRBJ1-6
TGTGCCAGCAGTTATCACGGCCAGGGTGATTCACCCCTCCACTTT
CASSYHGQGDSPLHF
>.|TRBV5-4|.|TRBJ2-3
TGTGCCAGCAGCCCTAGGGAAGCAGATACGCAGTATTTT
CASSPREADTQYF
>.|TRBV7-9|TRBD2|TRBJ2-5
TGTGCCAGCAGCCCCGGGCGCCTAGCGGGGAGCCAAGAGACCCAGTACTTC
CASSPGRLAGSQETQYF
>.|TRBV28|TRBD1|TRBJ1-5
TGTGCCAGCAGCTCAGGGGGCGCCGGGAATCAGCCCCAGCATTTT
CASSSGGAGNQPQHF
>.|TRBV7-2|TRBD2|TRBJ2-5
TGTGCCAGCAGCTTACAGGGTGGGCGGGGGGCAGAGACCCAGTACTTC
CASSLQGGRGAETQYF
>.|TRBV6-1|.|TRBJ2-1
TGTGCCAGCAGTGAATTGAGGGGTGTGTTCTTC
CASSELRGVFF
>.|TRBV5-1|.|TRBJ2-3
TGCGCCAGCAGCTTGGGAGGTGCGCGAATAGGGCCGATCGGGGATACGCAGTATTTT
CASSLGGARIGPIGDTQYF
>.|TRBV5-4|.|TRBJ2-5
TGTGCCAGCAGCCGTGATAGGGAAGGAGAGACCCAGTACTTC
CASSRDREGETQYF
>.|TRBV28|TRBD2|TRBJ2-5
TGTGCCAGCAGCCGAGGGGCGGGGGGCAAAGAGACCCAGTACTTC
CASSRGAGGKETQYF